These 11 T cell receptor beta chains originate from one sample sequenced in a study of T cell changes during pregnancy in multiple sclerosis. Produced via immunoSEQ multiplex PCR; TCRdb's table is partial and in-frame only. The table includes 57,000 or so clones, less than 95% detected once. Sample: peripheral blood, taken in the third trimester of pregnancy. These TCRs come from a female donor in good health, enrolled as a control in a pregnancy study.

The V call is TRBV27, the J call TRBJ2-2; D uncertain. Germline V gene lookup returns CDR1 MNHEY and CDR2 SMNVEV (reference sequence). The CDR3 spans 15 residues. V gave up 7 bases and J gave up 0 bases, with 12 bases separating them. The DNA for the CDR3 is TGTGCCAGCACCTCAGACACCACGAACACCGGGGAGCTGTTTTTT. Translating it yields CASTSDTTNTGELFF.

The chain combines TRBV7-2 with TRBJ1-5; 8 bases are a match to TRBD1. Germline CDR1 SGHTA, CDR2 FQGNSA. The CDR3 contains 14 residues. The junction had 2 bases not matched to a gene; V was cut back by 4 bases and J by 3 bases. DNA of the CDR3: TGTGCCAGCAGCTCACAGGGGGACAATCAGCCCCAGCATTTT. This encodes CASSSQGDNQPQHF.

The V call is TRBV19, the J call TRBJ2-7; 7 nucleotides line up with TRBD2. Germline-derived CDR1 and CDR2 are LNHDA and SQIVND (reference sequence). J was trimmed by 0 bases and V by 6 bases; bases with no gene match: 5. CDR3 length equals 14 residues. This CDR3 is CASRSGGSSYEQYF. The CDR3 nucleotides read TGTGCCAGTAGGTCGGGCGGGAGCTCCTACGAGCAGTACTTC. Full variable domain (outside the CDR3, taken from reference TRBV19 and TRBJ2-7): DGGITQSPKYLFRKEGQNVTLSCEQNLNHDAMYWYRQDPGQGLRLIYYSQIVNDFQKGDIAEGYSVSREKKESFPLTVTSAQKNPTAFYLCASRSGGSSYEQYFGPGTRLTVT.

This rearrangement joins TRBV18 to TRBJ1-2; 8 bases match TRBD1. Germline V gene data show CDR1 as KGHSH and CDR2 as LQKENI. J lost 1 base, V lost 3 bases, and 4 bases had no gene match. The CDR3 runs to 15 residues. Here the CDR3 reads CASSPQGQVNYGYTF. Written as DNA, the CDR3 is TGTGCCAGCTCACCCCAGGGACAGGTTAACTATGGCTACACCTTC.

This clone has only one observation. The CDR3 DNA reads TGTGCCAGCAGCTCCCCTAATGGGCCCCAGCATTTT. It translates to CASSSPNGPQHF. The chain uses TRBV11-1 and TRBJ1-5, with D uncertain. CDR1 SGHAT and CDR2 FQDESV come from the germline V gene (reference sequence). Trimming took 4 bases from V and 9 from J, leaving 10 bases between them. The CDR3 sequence is 12 residues long.

The chain employs TRBV20-1 and TRBJ2-4, with 7 nucleotides matching TRBD2. This CDR3 has 11 amino acids. Germline CDR1 and CDR2: DFQATT and SNEGSKA (reference sequence). The ends lost 0 bases at V and 15 bases at J; junction bases unmatched: 5. This chain's CDR3 is CSARDLRLAYF. For the CDR3, the DNA is TGCAGTGCTAGAGATCTGAGACTAGCGTACTTC.

This clone was picked up one time. The chain employs TRBV4-2 and TRBJ2-1, with 8 positions matching TRBD2. This CDR3 comprises 13 residues. J gave up 12 bases and V 0 bases, and 4 bases lay outside the gene matches. CDR1 is LGHNA and CDR2 is YNFKEQ in the germline V gene. The CDR3, as DNA: TGTGCCAGCAGCCAAGATGGGGCGGGGGGGCAGTTCTTC. It translates to CASSQDGAGGQFF.

The V gene is TRBV5-1, the J gene TRBJ1-1; TRBD1 matches 7 bases. The J segment lost 3 bases and the V segment lost 4 bases, leaving 9 bases of the junction unmatched. Germline V gene data show CDR1 as SGHRS and CDR2 as YFSETQ. The CDR3 sequence is 15 residues long. The CDR3 is CASSLEQGWDTEAFF. The DNA for the CDR3 is TGCGCCAGCAGCCTAGAACAGGGGTGGGACACTGAAGCTTTCTTT. Full variable domain (remainder filled in from reference TRBV5-1 and TRBJ1-1): KAGVTQTPRYLIKTRGQQVTLSCSPISGHRSVSWYQQTPGQGLQFLFEYFSETQRNKGNFPGRFSGRQFSNSRSEMNVSTLELGDSALYLCASSLEQGWDTEAFFGQGTRLTVV.

The V call is TRBV19, the J call TRBJ2-1; 10 bases agree with TRBD1. CDR1 LNHDA and CDR2 SQIVND come from the germline V gene (reference sequence). This CDR3 contains 17 residues. With V trimmed by 5 bases and J by 1 base, 8 bases remained unmatched. CDR3 bases: TGTGCCAGTAGTCCTCAGACAGGGGGCACGTCCTACAATGAGCAGTTCTTC. Translation gives CASSPQTGGTSYNEQFF.

The gene calls are TRBV19 and TRBJ1-3; TRBD1 might be the D (6 bases). This CDR3 spans 16 amino acids. V was shortened by 8 bases and J by 0 bases, with 17 bases between the two germline ends. CDR1 and CDR2 from the germline V gene are LNHDA and SQIVND (reference sequence). Here the CDR3 DNA reads TGTGCCAGTGGAGGACAGCGAGAGGTCTCTGGAAACACCATATATTTT. It translates to CASGGQREVSGNTIYF.

The genes are TRBV9 and TRBJ2-3; possibly TRBD2 for D (5 bases). The V gene lost 4 bases and the J gene lost 3 bases, with 15 bases spanning the gap. The CDR3 length is 15 residues. Germline CDR1 SGDLS, CDR2 YYNGEE. The CDR3 nucleotides are TGTGCCAGCAGCCATGACTACTGGGGAACAGATACGCAGTATTTT. Protein sequence: CASSHDYWGTDTQYF.